This entry is about one T cell receptor beta chain. These data come from a study of blood T cell repertoires in COVID-19. Study in general: Acute and convalescent COVID-19 specimens originated in the United States, Italy and Spain.

Per the original methods: Nucleated cell counts were estimated from reference gene primer amplification. Here immunoSEQ multiplex PCR was the method, and the copy in TCRdb shows in-frame clones only, minus some. V and J calls and clone size come straight from that table; D and trimming were deduced from the DNA. Among roughly 250,000 clones listed, 81% were seen once. The specimen sequenced was peripheral blood. This clonotype was sampled from a woman in her sixties with active or convalescent COVID-19.

The CDR3 here is CATWETGRFLNSYNEQFF. Here the CDR3 DNA reads TGTGCCACCTGGGAGACAGGACGTTTCCTCAACTCCTACAATGAGCAGTTCTTC. J is TRBJ2-1 and V is TRBV10-3; D may be TRBD1 (6 bases). CDR3 size: 18 residues. The germline V gene encodes CDR1 ENHRY and CDR2 SYGVKD. V lost 10 bases to trimming and J lost 0 bases, with 25 bases between them.